Listed below are T cell receptor beta chains from one sample, sequenced in a study of cytomegalovirus exposure and HLA in healthy donors. Assay used: immunoSEQ multiplex PCR; TCRdb lists only in-frame clones, some missing. Counted here are about 170,000 clones, around 80% occurring once; the ten biggest clones make up around 1.3%. The sample comprised PBMCs. These TCRs come from a boy younger than 10 in good health and CMV-seronegative. Each CDR3 is given with its conserved first and last residue. Each record gives: J gene, CDR3 length, D gene, clone size, V gene, CDR3 DNA, CDR3 protein. D genes are given only for firm matches. The size entry is marked missing in some rows and otherwise reads once, few, many or a size class.

TRBJ2-3,17,-,few,TRBV21-1,TGTGCCAGCAGCAAGCGGTGTTCTAGCGGGATTACAGATACGCAGTATTTT,CASSKRCSSGITDTQYF
TRBJ1-2,14,TRBD1,few,TRBV30,TGTGCCTGGAACCTAGGACAGGGGGACTATGGCTACACCTTC,CAWNLGQGDYGYTF
TRBJ2-1,16,-,-,TRBV4-1,TGCGCCAGCAGCCATCCTGACTCGAGCTCCTACAATGAGCAGTTCTTC,CASSHPDSSSYNEQFF
TRBJ2-1,13,TRBD2,once,TRBV10-1,TGCGCCAGCAGTACTAGCGTCGGCAATGAGCAGTTCTTC,CASSTSVGNEQFF
TRBJ1-6,16,-,-,TRBV27,TGTGCCAGCAGTTTATTCTACAGGGTCGATAATTCACCCCTCCACTTT,CASSLFYRVDNSPLHF
TRBJ1-2,13,-,once,TRBV5-5,TGTGCCAGCAGCTTGTCGGGGGGTGATGGCTACACCTTC,CASSLSGGDGYTF
TRBJ1-1,15,-,-,TRBV28,TGTGCCAGCACCCCTCCGGGACAACGACGCACTGAAGCTTTCTTT,CASTPPGQRRTEAFF
TRBJ2-3,13,-,-,TRBV5-6,TGTGCCAGCAGCTTTGGGGAGGCAGATACGCAGTATTTT,CASSFGEADTQYF
TRBJ2-7,15,TRBD1,-,TRBV7-2,TGTGCCAGCAGCCATCACGGGACAGGGTCCTACGAGCAGTACTTC,CASSHHGTGSYEQYF
TRBJ1-6,16,-,-,TRBV19,TGTGCCAGTAGTATGAGGACGGGGATGGATAATTCACCCCTCCACTTT,CASSMRTGMDNSPLHF
TRBJ2-1,15,-,-,TRBV19,TGTGCCAGTAGCCCACTAGAGCCCTTACCCAATGAGCAGTTCTTC,CASSPLEPLPNEQFF
TRBJ1-4,15,TRBD1,-,TRBV7-2,TGTGCCAGCAGCCTACAAGGACAGGGGGACGAAAAACTGTTTTTT,CASSLQGQGDEKLFF
TRBJ1-2,14,-,-,TRBV5-8,TGTGCCAGCAGCTTGGGACACACTAACTATGGCTACACCTTC,CASSLGHTNYGYTF
TRBJ2-1,13,TRBD2,-,TRBV7-2,TGTGCCAGCAGGGCTAGCGGGGTGAGTGAGCAGTTCTTC,CASRASGVSEQFF
TRBJ2-6,17,TRBD1,-,TRBV6-1,TGTGCCAGCAGTGCCGGGACAGGAGCCTCTGGGGCCAACGTCCTGACTTTC,CASSAGTGASGANVLTF
TRBJ1-1,15,TRBD1,few,TRBV6-5,TGTGCCAGCAGTGCTATAGGTCCCCGGGACAGTGAAGCTTTCTTT,CASSAIGPRDSEAFF
TRBJ1-1,14,-,-,TRBV7-9,TGTGCCAGCAGCTTAGAAACAGCGAACACTGAAGCTTTCTTT,CASSLETANTEAFF
TRBJ2-7,12,-,-,TRBV23-1,TGCGCCAGCAGTCAATCTCGAGGGAACGCAACCTTC,CASSQSRGNATF
TRBJ1-2,16,TRBD1,-,TRBV15,TGTGCCACCAGCCTCTCGGACAGGGTTTTTTCCTATGGCTACACCTTC,CATSLSDRVFSYGYTF
TRBJ2-3,18,TRBD2,-,TRBV9,TGTGCCAGCAGCGTAACCTCTTCCGGTTCGGGAGGGTTAGATACGCAGTATTTT,CASSVTSSGSGGLDTQYF
TRBJ2-1,13,-,-,TRBV10-3,TGTGCCATCAGCGTCAGTGCCTACAATGAGCAGTTCTTC,CAISVSAYNEQFF
TRBJ2-5,15,TRBD1,-,TRBV18,TGTGCCAGCTCACCTATGACAGGGGGTCAAGAGACCCAGTACTTC,CASSPMTGGQETQYF
TRBJ2-5,13,-,-,TRBV6-5,TGTGCCAGCAGCCCCAGACTAGAAGAGACCCAGTACTTC,CASSPRLEETQYF
TRBJ2-5,16,-,-,TRBV5-6,TGTGCCAGCAGCTTGCGAAGTACGGGAATGCTGGAGACCCAGTACTTC,CASSLRSTGMLETQYF
TRBJ2-5,14,-,once,TRBV5-8,TGTGCCAGCAGCCCGGGTCTACAAGCAAGGGAGCAGTACTTC,CASSPGLQAREQYF
TRBJ2-7,12,TRBD2,-,TRBV29-1,TGCAGCGTTGCGGGGGGCTCCTACGAGCAGTACTTC,CSVAGGSYEQYF
TRBJ1-1,14,-,-,TRBV7-9,TGTGCCAGCAGCCCAGGCCTTCTGAACACTGAAGCTTTCTTT,CASSPGLLNTEAFF
TRBJ2-6,16,-,-,TRBV4-1,TGCGCCAGCAGCCAAGACCAGGGGTCTGGGGCCAACGTCCTGACTTTC,CASSQDQGSGANVLTF
TRBJ1-4,14,TRBD1,-,TRBV12-5,TGTGCTAGTGGTTTGGGACAGGGAGATGAAAAACTGTTTTTT,CASGLGQGDEKLFF
TRBJ2-1,14,TRBD2,-,TRBV29-1,TGCAGCGTTGAATTCTTGAGCGGGAGTAATGAGCAGTTCTTC,CSVEFLSGSNEQFF
TRBJ2-1,13,-,-,TRBV5-1,TGCGCCAGCAGCCCGACTAACACTAATGAGCAGTTCTTC,CASSPTNTNEQFF
TRBJ2-1,17,-,few,TRBV7-9,TGTGCCAGCAGCTACCCGGATGGGCTAAGCTCCTACAATGAGCAGTTCTTC,CASSYPDGLSSYNEQFF
TRBJ2-2,15,TRBD1,-,TRBV7-2,TGTGCCAGCAGATACGGACAGGGGATTTCCGGGGAGCTGTTTTTT,CASRYGQGISGELFF
TRBJ2-2,17,TRBD2,-,TRBV12-5,TGTGCTAGTGGTTTGGTACTAGCGGCGACGTCTTCCGGGGAGCTGTTTTTT,CASGLVLAATSSGELFF
TRBJ2-7,15,TRBD2,-,TRBV7-2,TGTGCCAGCAGCTTAAGTAGCGGGGGGGTCTACGAGCAGTACTTC,CASSLSSGGVYEQYF